These 10 T cell receptor beta chains came from one sample sequenced in a study of blood T cell repertoires in COVID-19. Clones were sequenced by immunoSEQ multiplex PCR, and TCRdb holds only the in-frame ones, with some missing. Counted here are about 94,000 clones, roughly 91% occurring once; the ten biggest clones make up around 5.3%. Sequencing was carried out using peripheral blood. Receptors originate from a woman older than 75 with acute or convalescent COVID-19.

The chain couples TRBV6-5 to TRBJ2-1; D is uncertain. This CDR3 has 13 amino acids. Trimming took 0 bases from V and 5 from J, leaving 5 bases between them. Germline V gene sequence: CDR1 MNHEY, CDR2 SVGAGI. CDR3 DNA sequence: TGTGCCAGCAGTTACTCGGCAGACAATGAGCAGTTCTTC. Protein sequence: CASSYSADNEQFF.

The CDR3 DNA reads as TGTGCCAGCAGCCTAACCTGGGTGGAGGGACTCTACGAGCAGTACTTC. Its protein product is CASSLTWVEGLYEQYF. V usage is TRBV11-2 and J usage is TRBJ2-7; D possibly corresponds to TRBD2 (6 bases). The CDR3 covers 16 residues. V gave up 5 bases and J gave up 3 bases, with 20 bases separating them. Germline V gene sequence: CDR1 SGHAT, CDR2 FQNNGV. Supplemented by reference TRBV11-2 and TRBJ2-7, the full variable domain reads EAGVAQSPRYKIIEKRQSVAFWCNPISGHATLYWYQQILGQGPKLLIQFQNNGVVDDSQLPKDRFSAERLKGVDSTLKIQPAKLEDSAVYLCASSLTWVEGLYEQYFGPGTRLTVT.

The rearrangement links TRBV5-1 to TRBJ1-2; the D gene is possibly TRBD1 (5 bases). This CDR3 spans 13 amino acids. Germline V gives CDR1 SGHRS, CDR2 YFSETQ. Trimming shortened V by 0 bases and J by 7 bases, and 10 bases separated the two germline ends. The CDR3 DNA reads TGCGCCAGCAGCTTGGCAGGGTTAAGTGGCTACACCTTC. Translation: CASSLAGLSGYTF.

This clone was picked up a small number of times. The chain is built from TRBV18 and TRBJ1-4, with a weak D call TRBD1 (5 bases). The CDR3 contains 14 residues. Germline CDR1 KGHSH, CDR2 LQKENI. Deletions cut 1 base from V and 8 bases from J, with 11 bases between. Here the CDR3 DNA reads TGTGCCAGCTCACCACAACGGCGGGACGAAAAACTGTTTTTT. Protein: CASSPQRRDEKLFF.

This clone was observed a few times. This sequence joins TRBV9 and TRBJ2-1; 8 bases line up with TRBD2. Germline CDR1 reads SGDLS; CDR2 reads YYNGEE. Trimming took 4 bases from V and 6 from J; bases not matched to a gene: 9. The length of the CDR3 is 15 residues. In nucleotides, the CDR3 is TGTGCCAGCAGCACCACTAGCGGTCGGGTCAATGAGCAGTTCTTC. This encodes CASSTTSGRVNEQFF.

The chain has TRBV2 and TRBJ1-5, with 8 positions matching TRBD1. The CDR3 covers 12 residues. Germline V gene data show CDR1 as SNHLY and CDR2 as FYNNEI. Trimming removed 9 bases from V and 3 bases from J; junction bases left unmatched: 1. The CDR3 loop reads CARDRVNQPQHF. For the CDR3, the DNA is TGTGCCAGGGACAGGGTCAATCAGCCCCAGCATTTT.

The chain recombines TRBV9 with TRBJ2-7; 9 nucleotides align to TRBD1. Germline V gene sequence: CDR1 SGDLS, CDR2 YYNGEE. The CDR3 is made up of 15 amino acids. Trimming took 2 bases from V and 1 from J; bases not matched to a gene: 4. In DNA form, the CDR3 reads TGTGCCAGCAGCGTGGGGGGACAGGGTTCCTACGAGCAGTACTTC. Encoded protein: CASSVGGQGSYEQYF.

This clone was seen more than once but under ten times. The chain recombines TRBV7-9 with TRBJ1-1; unclear D gene. Trimming removed 4 bases from V and 3 bases from J, with 9 bases in between. CDR3 length: 13 amino acids. The V gene's germline CDR1 is SEHNR and CDR2 FQNEAQ (reference sequence). The CDR3 region is CASSWRMDTEAFF. CDR3 nucleotide sequence: TGTGCCAGCAGCTGGAGGATGGACACTGAAGCTTTCTTT.

The rearrangement joins TRBV2 to TRBJ1-5, with TRBD1 matching over 10 bases. This CDR3 has 13 amino acids. Germline V gene lookup returns CDR1 SNHLY and CDR2 FYNNEI. V was pared by 4 bases and J by 9 bases, with 3 bases of the junction left unmatched. For the CDR3, the DNA is TGTGCCAGCAGTGGGGACAGGGGCTGGCCCCAGCATTTT. Translating it yields CASSGDRGWPQHF.

In this sample, this clone turned up a few times. This chain uses TRBV4-3 with TRBJ1-2; 8 bases align to TRBD1. The ends lost 5 bases at V and 8 bases at J; junction bases unmatched: 10. Germline values: CDR1 LGHNA, CDR2 YSLEER. This CDR3 spans 14 amino acids. CDR3 amino acids: CASSYATGGLGYTF. The CDR3 coding sequence is TGCGCCAGCAGCTACGCCACAGGGGGACTAGGCTACACCTTC.